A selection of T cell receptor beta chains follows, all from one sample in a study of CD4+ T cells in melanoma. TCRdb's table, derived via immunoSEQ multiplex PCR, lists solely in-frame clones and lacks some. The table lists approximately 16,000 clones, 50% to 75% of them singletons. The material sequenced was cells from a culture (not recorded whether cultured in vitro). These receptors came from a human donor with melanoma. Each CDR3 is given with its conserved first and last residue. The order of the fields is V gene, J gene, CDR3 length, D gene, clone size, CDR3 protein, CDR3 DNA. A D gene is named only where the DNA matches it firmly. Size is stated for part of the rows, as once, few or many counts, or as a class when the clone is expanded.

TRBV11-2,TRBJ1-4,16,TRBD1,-,CASSHVTGQQHEKLFF,TGTGCCAGCAGCCATGTAACGGGACAGCAGCATGAAAAACTGTTTTTT
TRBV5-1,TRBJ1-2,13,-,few,CASALAPNYGYTF,TGCGCCAGCGCCCTGGCCCCTAACTATGGCTACACCTTC
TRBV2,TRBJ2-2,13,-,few,CASKMGRTGELFF,TGTGCCAGCAAAATGGGGCGCACCGGGGAGCTGTTTTTT
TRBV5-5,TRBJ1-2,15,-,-,CASRPRGGLDYGYTF,TGTGCCAGCAGGCCACGGGGGGGGCTAGACTATGGCTACACCTTC
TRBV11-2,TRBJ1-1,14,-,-,CASSFPGWGTEAFF,TGTGCCAGCAGCTTCCCCGGCTGGGGCACTGAAGCTTTCTTT
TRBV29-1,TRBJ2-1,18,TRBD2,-,CSALLPPGGYGGNFEQFF,TGCAGCGCCCTCTTGCCCCCGGGAGGGTACGGGGGCAATTTTGAGCAGTTCTTC
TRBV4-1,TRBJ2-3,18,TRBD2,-,CASSQRLAGGQSTDTQYF,TGCGCCAGCAGCCAGCGACTAGCGGGGGGGCAGAGCACAGATACGCAGTATTTT
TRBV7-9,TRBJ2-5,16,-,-,CASSSFGGILQETQYF,TGTGCCAGCAGCTCCTTTGGGGGGATCCTTCAAGAGACCCAGTACTTC
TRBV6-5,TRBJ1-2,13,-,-,CASSFLANYGYTF,TGTGCCAGCAGCTTTTTGGCTAACTATGGCTACACCTTC
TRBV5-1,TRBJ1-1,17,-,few,CASSLSAFPDSYTEAFF,TGCGCCAGCAGCTTGAGTGCGTTTCCCGACAGTTACACTGAAGCTTTCTTT
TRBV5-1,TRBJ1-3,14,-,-,CASSLQGAGNTIYF,TGCGCCAGCAGCTTGCAAGGGGCTGGAAACACCATATATTTT
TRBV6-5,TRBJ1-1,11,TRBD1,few,CASYDRGQAFF,TGTGCCAGCTACGACAGGGGGCAAGCTTTCTTT
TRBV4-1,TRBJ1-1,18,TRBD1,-,CASSQDRPGQTLNTEAFF,TGCGCCAGCAGCCAAGATAGACCGGGACAGACATTGAACACTGAAGCTTTCTTT
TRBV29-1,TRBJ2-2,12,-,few,CSVGQGGGELFF,TGCAGCGTGGGACAAGGCGGCGGGGAGCTGTTTTTT
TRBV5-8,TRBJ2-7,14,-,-,CASMESWRNYEQYF,TGTGCCAGCATGGAAAGTTGGCGGAACTACGAGCAGTACTTC
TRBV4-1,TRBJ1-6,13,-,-,CASSQGYESPLHF,TGCGCCAGCAGCCAAGGCTATGAATCGCCCCTCCACTTT
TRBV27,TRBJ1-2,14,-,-,CASSFTPGTHGYTF,TGTGCCAGCAGCTTCACACCCGGGACCCATGGCTACACCTTC
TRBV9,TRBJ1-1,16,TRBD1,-,CASSETWTGTNTEAFF,TGTGCCAGCAGCGAAACCTGGACAGGGACCAACACTGAAGCTTTCTTT
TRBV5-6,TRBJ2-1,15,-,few,CASSFEQKDYNEQFF,TGTGCCAGCAGCTTTGAACAGAAAGATTACAATGAGCAGTTCTTC
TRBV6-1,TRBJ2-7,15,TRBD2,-,CASSPTSGGLYEQYF,TGTGCCAGCAGTCCGACTAGCGGGGGGTTATACGAGCAGTACTTC
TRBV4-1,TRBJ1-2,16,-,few,CASSQDGTSANYGYTF,TGCGCCAGCAGCCAAGACGGGACTTCAGCTAACTATGGCTACACCTTC
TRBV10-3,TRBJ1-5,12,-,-,CAIGAVNQPQHF,TGTGCCATCGGGGCTGTCAATCAGCCCCAGCATTTT
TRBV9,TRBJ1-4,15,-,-,CASSALQGVAEKLFF,TGTGCCAGCAGCGCCCTACAGGGTGTTGCGGAAAAACTGTTTTTT
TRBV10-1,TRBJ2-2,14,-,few,CASSDGTETGELFF,TGCGCCAGCAGTGATGGGACGGAAACCGGGGAGCTGTTTTTT
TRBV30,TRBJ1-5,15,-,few,CAWSQSSGINQPQHF,TGTGCCTGGAGTCAATCCTCAGGTATCAATCAGCCCCAGCATTTT
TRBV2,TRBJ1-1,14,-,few,CASSLEQGSTEAFF,TGTGCCAGCAGTCTTGAACAGGGTTCCACTGAAGCTTTCTTT
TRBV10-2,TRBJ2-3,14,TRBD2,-,CASGSPGLQDTQYF,TGCGCCAGCGGGAGCCCGGGACTACAAGATACGCAGTATTTT
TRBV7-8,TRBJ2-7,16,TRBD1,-,CASSLATGTGLYEQYF,TGTGCCAGCAGCTTAGCGACCGGGACAGGGCTCTACGAGCAGTACTTC
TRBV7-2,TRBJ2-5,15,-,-,CASSLTGNIGETQYF,TGTGCCAGCAGCTTGACAGGAAATATTGGAGAGACCCAGTACTTC
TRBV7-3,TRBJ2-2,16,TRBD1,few,CASSLGDRGATGELFF,TGTGCCAGCAGCTTAGGAGACAGGGGTGCCACCGGGGAGCTGTTTTTT
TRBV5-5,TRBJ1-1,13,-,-,CGTGGPRNTEAFF,TGTGGAACGGGGGGACCCCGGAACACTGAAGCTTTCTTT
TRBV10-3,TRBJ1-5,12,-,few,CAISEGSQPQHF,TGTGCCATCAGTGAAGGTAGTCAGCCCCAGCATTTT
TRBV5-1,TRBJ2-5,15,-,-,CASSLAPTAKETQYF,TGCGCCAGCAGCTTGGCCCCGACAGCTAAAGAGACCCAGTACTTC
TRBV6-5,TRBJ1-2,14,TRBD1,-,CASSSPGQTHGYTF,TGTGCCAGCAGTTCCCCGGGACAGACGCATGGCTACACCTTC
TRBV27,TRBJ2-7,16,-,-,CASSFTHDSSSYEQYF,TGTGCCAGCAGTTTCACCCATGACAGCAGCTCCTACGAGCAGTACTTC
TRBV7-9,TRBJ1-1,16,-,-,CASSGHRSGGFPEAFF,TGTGCCAGCAGCGGGCACAGGAGCGGGGGTTTCCCTGAAGCTTTCTTT
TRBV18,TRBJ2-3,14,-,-,CASSLQGFADTQYF,TGTGCCAGCTCGCTACAGGGCTTTGCAGATACGCAGTATTTT
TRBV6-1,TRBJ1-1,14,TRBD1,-,CASSYPGTGNEAFF,TGTGCCAGCAGTTATCCCGGGACAGGGAACGAGGCTTTCTTT
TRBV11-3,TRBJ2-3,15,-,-,CASSSNTHPTDTQYF,TGTGCCAGCAGCTCGAATACTCACCCGACAGATACGCAGTATTTT
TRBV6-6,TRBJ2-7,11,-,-,CASSGRKEQYF,TGTGCCAGCAGTGGTCGAAAGGAGCAGTACTTC
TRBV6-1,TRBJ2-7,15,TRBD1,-,CASRAGTGAAYEQYF,TGTGCCAGCAGAGCCGGGACAGGGGCCGCCTACGAGCAGTACTTC
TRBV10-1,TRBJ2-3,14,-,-,CASSDSRGSDTQYF,TGCGCCAGCAGTGATAGTCGGGGGAGCGATACGCAGTATTTT
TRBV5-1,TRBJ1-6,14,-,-,CASASGDYNSPLHF,TGCGCCAGCGCATCAGGAGACTATAATTCACCCCTCCACTTT
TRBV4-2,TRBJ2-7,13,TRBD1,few,CASRGQAGYEQYF,TGTGCCAGCAGAGGACAGGCGGGCTACGAGCAGTACTTC
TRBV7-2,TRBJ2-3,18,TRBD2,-,CASSFPRRLAGGPNTQYF,TGTGCCAGCAGCTTCCCAAGAAGACTAGCGGGGGGGCCCAATACGCAGTATTTT
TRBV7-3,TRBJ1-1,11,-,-,CASSSAKNAFF,TGTGCCAGCAGCTCCGCTAAGAACGCTTTCTTT
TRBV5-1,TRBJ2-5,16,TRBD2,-,CASRQNPSGGGETQYF,TGCGCCAGTCGACAGAACCCTAGCGGGGGGGGAGAGACCCAGTACTTC
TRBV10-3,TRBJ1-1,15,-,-,CAISGGEHRNTEAFF,TGTGCCATCAGTGGGGGGGAGCATAGGAACACTGAAGCTTTCTTT
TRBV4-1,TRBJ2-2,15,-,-,CASSQGRGRTGELFF,TGCGCCAGCAGCCAGGGCAGGGGAAGAACCGGGGAGCTGTTTTTT
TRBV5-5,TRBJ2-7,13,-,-,CASSLEAAYEQYF,TGTGCCAGCAGCTTGGAGGCGGCCTACGAGCAGTACTTC
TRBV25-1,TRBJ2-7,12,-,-,CASSEPERRLYF,TGTGCCAGCAGTGAACCAGAGAGAAGACTGTACTTC
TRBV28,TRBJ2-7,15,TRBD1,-,CASSGTGSIIYEQYF,TGTGCCAGCAGTGGGACAGGATCGATAATCTACGAGCAGTACTTC
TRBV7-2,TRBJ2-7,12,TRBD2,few,CASGGEAYEQYF,TGTGCCAGCGGGGGGGAGGCCTACGAGCAGTACTTC
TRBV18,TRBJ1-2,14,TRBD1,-,CASSPLQGAEGYTF,TGTGCCAGCTCACCCCTACAGGGGGCTGAAGGCTACACCTTC
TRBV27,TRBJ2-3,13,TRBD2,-,CASKLAGTDTQYF,TGTGCCAGCAAGCTAGCGGGCACAGATACGCAGTATTTT